This is a list of T cell receptor beta chains from one sample in a study of T cell responses to AZD1222 COVID-19 vaccine. Using immunoSEQ multiplex PCR, the repertoire was profiled, and TCRdb retains in-frame clones only, with some absent. The data show 100,000 or so clones, over 75% seen once. Sequenced material: peripheral blood, taken on day 0 of AZD1222 vaccination. These receptors came from an adult in good health. CDR3s include the opening cysteine and the closing phenylalanine or tryptophan. A D gene is named only where the DNA matches it firmly. The size of a clone is reported for some rows only, either as once, few or many, or as a class for expanded clones.

v_call: TRBV29-1; clone_size: once; cdr3_length: 13; d_call: .; j_call: TRBJ1-3; cdr3_aa: CSVELGNRNTIYF; cdr3_nt: TGCAGCGTTGAGCTTGGTAACCGAAACACCATATATTTT
v_call: TRBV16; clone_size: once; cdr3_length: 16; d_call: TRBD2; j_call: TRBJ2-1; cdr3_aa: CASSQFTPGGGNEQFF; cdr3_nt: TGTGCCAGCAGCCAATTCACTCCGGGAGGCGGCAATGAGCAGTTCTTC
v_call: TRBV20-1; clone_size: once; cdr3_length: 12; d_call: .; j_call: TRBJ2-1; cdr3_aa: CSASNVDNEQFF; cdr3_nt: TGCAGTGCTAGTAATGTGGACAATGAGCAGTTCTTC
v_call: TRBV2; clone_size: .; cdr3_length: 14; d_call: .; j_call: TRBJ1-2; cdr3_aa: CASSDVPGMAGYTF; cdr3_nt: TGTGCCAGCAGTGATGTCCCAGGGATGGCTGGCTACACCTTC
v_call: TRBV6-5; clone_size: .; cdr3_length: 14; d_call: .; j_call: TRBJ1-2; cdr3_aa: CASSPPGGGTGYTF; cdr3_nt: TGTGCCAGCAGTCCCCCGGGGGGAGGGACCGGCTACACCTTC
v_call: TRBV9; clone_size: .; cdr3_length: 16; d_call: TRBD2; j_call: TRBJ2-1; cdr3_aa: CASSVVGLAGGTAQFF; cdr3_nt: TGTGCCAGCAGCGTAGTTGGACTAGCGGGAGGGACCGCGCAGTTCTTC
v_call: TRBV2; clone_size: .; cdr3_length: 14; d_call: TRBD2; j_call: TRBJ2-7; cdr3_aa: CASSFPSGSYEQYF; cdr3_nt: TGTGCCAGCAGTTTCCCTAGCGGGTCCTACGAGCAGTACTTC
v_call: TRBV6-5; clone_size: .; cdr3_length: 14; d_call: TRBD1; j_call: TRBJ1-1; cdr3_aa: CASSLPGQGTEAFF; cdr3_nt: TGTGCCAGCAGTCTCCCGGGACAGGGAACTGAAGCTTTCTTT
v_call: TRBV5-4; clone_size: .; cdr3_length: 15; d_call: TRBD1; j_call: TRBJ1-3; cdr3_aa: CASSSGTGSGNTIYF; cdr3_nt: TGTGCCAGCAGCTCAGGGACAGGCTCTGGAAACACCATATATTTT
v_call: TRBV4-3; clone_size: .; cdr3_length: 15; d_call: .; j_call: TRBJ1-5; cdr3_aa: CASSQDDIRNQPQHF; cdr3_nt: TGCGCCAGCAGCCAAGACGACATAAGAAATCAGCCCCAGCATTTT
v_call: TRBV7-8; clone_size: .; cdr3_length: 16; d_call: .; j_call: TRBJ2-7; cdr3_aa: CASSLEPGQTTYEQYF; cdr3_nt: TGTGCCAGCAGCTTAGAGCCAGGACAGACGACCTACGAGCAGTACTTC
v_call: TRBV19; clone_size: .; cdr3_length: 16; d_call: TRBD2; j_call: TRBJ2-7; cdr3_aa: CASSKTSGSLLNEQYF; cdr3_nt: TGTGCCAGTAGTAAGACTAGCGGGAGCCTCCTCAACGAGCAGTACTTC
v_call: TRBV7-2; clone_size: .; cdr3_length: 15; d_call: TRBD1; j_call: TRBJ2-2; cdr3_aa: CASSYQGADTGELFF; cdr3_nt: TGTGCCAGCAGCTACCAGGGGGCCGACACCGGGGAGCTGTTTTTT
v_call: TRBV5-1; clone_size: .; cdr3_length: 14; d_call: TRBD1; j_call: TRBJ1-2; cdr3_aa: CASSWDRENYGYTF; cdr3_nt: TGCGCCAGCAGCTGGGACAGGGAGAACTATGGCTACACCTTC
v_call: TRBV18; clone_size: .; cdr3_length: 13; d_call: TRBD2; j_call: TRBJ2-7; cdr3_aa: CASSPGLVGEQYF; cdr3_nt: TGTGCCAGCTCACCGGGACTAGTTGGCGAGCAGTACTTC
v_call: TRBV5-4; clone_size: .; cdr3_length: 11; d_call: .; j_call: TRBJ1-2; cdr3_aa: CASSLEVDYTF; cdr3_nt: TGTGCCAGCAGCTTGGAAGTGGACTACACCTTC
v_call: TRBV10-3; clone_size: few; cdr3_length: 15; d_call: .; j_call: TRBJ2-2; cdr3_aa: CAISDPSSRTGELFF; cdr3_nt: TGTGCCATCAGTGATCCGTCTAGCAGAACCGGGGAGCTGTTTTTT
v_call: TRBV19; clone_size: .; cdr3_length: 15; d_call: TRBD2; j_call: TRBJ2-7; cdr3_aa: CASSISRGTGYEQYF; cdr3_nt: TGTGCCAGTAGTATATCGCGGGGGACGGGCTACGAGCAGTACTTC
v_call: TRBV10-3; clone_size: .; cdr3_length: 14; d_call: TRBD1; j_call: TRBJ2-3; cdr3_aa: CATSGTGTTDTQYF; cdr3_nt: TGTGCCACCTCCGGGACAGGGACAACAGATACGCAGTATTTT
v_call: TRBV5-1; clone_size: once; cdr3_length: 15; d_call: TRBD1; j_call: TRBJ2-1; cdr3_aa: CASSLGTGGYNEQFF; cdr3_nt: TGCGCCAGCAGCTTAGGGACAGGGGGCTACAATGAGCAGTTCTTC